The 15 T cell receptor beta chains below were found in one sample sequenced in a study of blood T cell repertoires in COVID-19. The method was immunoSEQ multiplex PCR; TCRdb's version includes in-frame clones alone and lacks a portion of them. The sample records 250,000 to 400,000 clones, about 91% being singletons. The sequenced material came from peripheral blood. Receptors originate from a woman aged 25 to 39 with COVID-19, enrolled during active disease.

This rearrangement joins TRBV7-3 to TRBJ2-1; D might be TRBD2 (6 bases). The CDR3 has 15 residues. Germline CDR1 and CDR2: SGHTA and FQGTGA. Trimming cost V 5 bases and J 3 bases, with 14 bases left between them. The CDR3 nucleotides read TGTGCCAGCAGCCTCGCCAGGGACTTCTACAATGAGCAGTTCTTC. It translates to CASSLARDFYNEQFF. Complete variable domain (other parts from reference TRBV7-3 and TRBJ2-1): GAGVSQTPSNKVTEKGKYVELRCDPISGHTALYWYRQSLGQGPEFLIYFQGTGAADDSGLPNDRFFAVRPEGSVSTLKIQRTERGDSAVYLCASSLARDFYNEQFFGPGTRLTVL.

This clone has only one observation. The chain couples TRBV5-4 to TRBJ1-6, with 12 bases matching TRBD1. Trimming at V came to 5 bases and at J to 2 bases, leaving 2 bases not matched to a gene. The germline CDR1 and CDR2 sequences are SGHNT and YYREEE (reference sequence). The CDR3 extends over 16 amino acids. In DNA, the CDR3 is TGTGCCAGCAGTCGGGACAGGGGGCCCTATAATTCACCCCTCCACTTT. Its translation is CASSRDRGPYNSPLHF. Full variable domain (outside the CDR3, taken from reference TRBV5-4 and TRBJ1-6): ETGVTQSPTHLIKTRGQQVTLRCSSQSGHNTVSWYQQALGQGPQFIFQYYREEENGRGNFPPRFSGLQFPNYSSELNVNALELDDSALYLCASSRDRGPYNSPLHFGNGTRLTVT.

V gene TRBV5-8 combines with J gene TRBJ2-5; tentatively, D is TRBD2 (7 bases). Trimming removed 9 bases at V and 5 bases at J, with 17 bases between. CDR1 is SGHTS and CDR2 is YDEGEE in the germline V gene. The CDR3 length is 13 residues. The CDR3 bases are TGTGCCACCCACCCTGGGGGGGCGGAGACCCAGTACTTC. This gives the protein CATHPGGAETQYF.

The chain has TRBV28 and TRBJ2-5, with D possibly TRBD1 on 6 matching bases. Trimming removed 6 bases from V and 4 bases from J, with 15 bases in between. CDR1 and CDR2 (germline): MDHEN, SYDVKM. This CDR3 is built from 14 residues. CDR3 region: CASRAQGRGETQYF. As DNA, the CDR3 is TGTGCCAGCAGGGCTCAGGGGCGAGGAGAGACCCAGTACTTC.

The sample holds one count of this clone. The rearrangement links TRBV7-9 to TRBJ1-4; no reliable D call. The V gene's germline CDR1 is SEHNR and CDR2 FQNEAQ (reference sequence). V was pared by 1 base and J by 5 bases, with 14 bases between. This CDR3 is 16 amino acids long. The CDR3 DNA reads TGTGCCAGCAGCTTAGTTCTAGGTGCGGGGAATGAAAAACTGTTTTTT. It yields the protein CASSLVLGAGNEKLFF.

The genes are TRBV19 and TRBJ1-3; 7 bases fit TRBD1. J gave up 2 bases and V 0 bases, and 7 bases lay outside the gene matches. This CDR3 spans 17 amino acids. The germline CDR1 and CDR2 sequences are LNHDA and SQIVND (reference sequence). DNA for the CDR3: TGTGCCAGTAGTATAGATGGGACAGAAGGGCCTGGAAACACCATATATTTT. It translates to CASSIDGTEGPGNTIYF.

The chain carries TRBV5-1 and TRBJ2-2, with D tentatively TRBD2 (6 bases). CDR1 SGHRS and CDR2 YFSETQ come from the germline V gene. CDR3 length: 16 residues. V was pared by 0 bases and J by 5 bases, with 14 bases between. CDR3 protein: CASSLEGGGVTGELFF. The DNA of the CDR3 is TGCGCCAGCAGCTTGGAAGGAGGCGGGGTAACCGGGGAGCTGTTTTTT.

Written as DNA, the CDR3 is TGTGCCAGCAGCTTAGCGGAGGGACTAAACACTGAAGCTTTCTTT. Its protein product is CASSLAEGLNTEAFF. V and J are TRBV7-8 and TRBJ1-1; tentative D call: TRBD1 (5 bases). The CDR3 totals 15 residues. Germline V gene sequence: CDR1 SGHVS, CDR2 FQNEAQ. Trimming took off 0 bases at V and 2 bases at J, with 10 bases between the two ends.

The chain carries TRBV27 and TRBJ1-5; TRBD1 is a possible D gene (6 bases). Deletions cut 0 bases from V and 2 bases from J, with 8 bases between. From germline, CDR1 is MNHEY and CDR2 SMNVEV (reference sequence). The CDR3 runs to 15 residues. CDR3: CASSLSQGRNQPQHF. CDR3 nucleotide sequence: TGTGCCAGCAGTTTATCACAGGGTCGCAATCAGCCCCAGCATTTT.

The chain links TRBV6-4 to TRBJ2-2; TRBD1 aligns across 9 bases. Germline CDR1 reads MRHNA; CDR2 reads SNTAGT. The CDR3 contains 14 residues. Germline trimming cut 3 bases from V and 7 bases from J; bases unmatched to any gene: 3. This CDR3 is CASSERQGDGELFF. The CDR3 DNA reads as TGTGCCAGCAGTGAACGACAGGGGGACGGGGAGCTGTTTTTT.

The chain carries TRBV9 and TRBJ2-3; tentatively, D is TRBD2 (6 bases). The CDR3 has 15 residues. V dropped 0 bases and J dropped 4 bases, with 12 bases sitting between them. CDR1 and CDR2 from the germline V gene are SGDLS and YYNGEE. Written as DNA, the CDR3 is TGTGCCAGCAGCGTAGGAGGAGGGCGGGCAGATACGCAGTATTTT. Encoded protein: CASSVGGGRADTQYF.

This clone was seen just once. This chain joins TRBV9 and TRBJ2-1; perhaps TRBD2 as D (7 bases). CDR3 length equals 15 residues. The germline V gene encodes CDR1 SGDLS and CDR2 YYNGEE. With 0 bases removed from V and 9 bases from J, the gap between germline ends came to 16 bases. The CDR3 loop is CASSVVEGGPAEQFF. The DNA of the CDR3 is TGTGCCAGCAGCGTAGTTGAGGGGGGGCCTGCTGAGCAGTTCTTC. The full variable domain, rest sourced from reference TRBV9 and TRBJ2-1, is DSGVTQTPKHLITATGQRVTLRCSPRSGDLSVYWYQQSLDQGLQFLIQYYNGEERAKGNILERFSAQQFPDLHSELNLSSLELGDSALYFCASSVVEGGPAEQFFGPGTRLTVL.

The chain recombines TRBV29-1 with TRBJ2-7, with 11 bases aligning to TRBD1. Trimming took 5 bases from V and 3 from J; bases not matched to a gene: 9. This CDR3 is built from 15 residues. From germline, CDR1 is SQVTM and CDR2 ANQGSEA. The DNA for the CDR3 is TGCAGCGTTACGACCGGGACAGGGGGAGTCTACGAGCAGTACTTC. It codes for CSVTTGTGGVYEQYF.

The V gene is TRBV6-5, the J gene TRBJ1-6; possibly TRBD1 for D (5 bases). This CDR3 contains 16 residues. Germline V lookup: CDR1 MNHEY, CDR2 SVGAGI. V was clipped by 4 bases and J by 10 bases, with 20 bases between them. In nucleotides, the CDR3 is TGTGCCAGCAGTTTTTTTACCTCGGACATGAGCTCACCCCTCCACTTT. Translating it yields CASSFFTSDMSSPLHF.

The chain is built from TRBV4-2 and TRBJ2-7; 8 nucleotides agree with TRBD2. Germline CDR1 is LGHNA and CDR2 is YNFKEQ. This CDR3 is 16 amino acids long. The trim removed 2 bases at V and 6 bases at J, leaving 12 bases unmatched. Here the CDR3 reads CASSQQTGGVKSEQYF. Here the CDR3 DNA reads TGTGCCAGCAGCCAACAAACCGGGGGGGTCAAAAGCGAGCAGTACTTC.